These 6 T cell receptor beta chains share one sample of origin, sequenced in a study of T cell responses to AZD1222 COVID-19 vaccine. Data came from immunoSEQ multiplex PCR; TCRdb stores just in-frame clones and leaves some out. The sample lists about 140,000 clones; around 90% were seen once. The sequences come from peripheral blood, collected on day 0 of AZD1222 vaccination. Source of these receptors: an adult in good health.

The genes are TRBV18 and TRBJ1-1; D is perhaps TRBD1 (6 bases). This CDR3 comprises 17 residues. Germline CDR1 and CDR2: KGHSH and LQKENI. Between the trimmed V and J ends, which lost 6 bases and 2 bases, there was a span of 22 bases. The CDR3 region is CASSPGDGQKVNTEAFF. The CDR3 region has the DNA TGTGCCAGCTCCCCGGGGGACGGACAGAAAGTAAACACTGAAGCTTTCTTT.

CDR3 residues: CASKGRVGGNEQFF. CDR3 DNA: TGTGCCAGCAAGGGTCGTGTAGGGGGCAATGAGCAGTTCTTC. This rearrangement joins TRBV2 to TRBJ2-1; tentative D call: TRBD1 (6 bases). Germline CDR1 SNHLY, CDR2 FYNNEI. Trimming took off 7 bases at V and 6 bases at J, with 16 bases between the two ends. The CDR3 is 14 amino acids.

This chain joins TRBV4-2 and TRBJ2-6; D is undetermined. Germline V gene sequence: CDR1 LGHNA, CDR2 YNFKEQ. CDR3 length equals 17 residues. V was cut by 0 bases and J by 4 bases, with 13 bases left in between. CDR3 region: CASSQEGGFLGANVLTF. In DNA, the CDR3 is TGTGCCAGCAGCCAAGAAGGCGGTTTTTTGGGGGCCAACGTCCTGACTTTC.

This chain links TRBV6-4 with TRBJ1-2; D might be TRBD1 (6 bases). Trimming pared 5 bases from V and 6 bases from J, leaving 13 bases between. The germline CDR1 and CDR2 sequences are MRHNA and SNTAGT. There are 13 residues in the CDR3. This CDR3 is CASSPDGTNGYTF. The DNA for the CDR3 is TGTGCCAGCAGTCCAGACGGGACAAATGGCTACACCTTC.

The chain recombines TRBV2 with TRBJ1-1, with D uncertain. The CDR3 loop spans 14 amino acids. Germline-derived CDR1 and CDR2 are SNHLY and FYNNEI. V lost 7 bases, J lost 1 base, and 13 bases lay in between. CDR3 sequence (DNA): TGTGCCAGCACCCAGTCGTCGAAGAACACTGAAGCTTTCTTT. Protein product: CASTQSSKNTEAFF.

This chain links TRBV28 with TRBJ1-1; TRBD1 agrees at 9 bases. Trimming removed 3 bases from V and 4 bases from J; junction bases left unmatched: 3. The CDR3 runs to 14 residues. CDR1 MDHEN and CDR2 SYDVKM come from the germline V gene. The CDR3 loop is CASSFTGGSTEAFF. The CDR3, as DNA: TGTGCCAGCAGTTTCACAGGGGGCAGCACTGAAGCTTTCTTT.